This T cell receptor beta chain was documented in a study of OX40 agonist ivuxolimab in advanced cancers. For the study at large: Across the patients, intravenous ivuxolimab was delivered every 2 weeks at 0.01 to 10 mg/kg.

Clones were sequenced by immunoSEQ multiplex PCR, and TCRdb holds only the in-frame ones, with some missing. The sample lists about 82,000 clones; about 88% were seen once. V was trimmed by 1 base and J by 4 bases, leaving 11 bases between them. The CDR3 runs 14 residues. Looked up from germline, CDR1 is SGHRS and CDR2 is YFSETQ. The sampling schedule covered blood at baseline, cycle 4 day 1, and cycle 7 day 1. The chain links TRBV5-1 to TRBJ1-1; D is uncertain. The input for sequencing was CD4+ or CD8+ T cells sorted from blood, taken in a trial of the OX40 agonist ivuxolimab. The sequence came from an adult with an advanced solid tumor such as melanoma, head and neck, liver or kidney cancer. CDR3 DNA sequence: TGCGCCAGCAGCTTGCCGGAGGAGGTCACTGAAGCTTTCTTT. Protein: CASSLPEEVTEAFF. Looking up the rest from reference TRBV5-1 and TRBJ1-1 gives the full variable domain: KAGVTQTPRYLIKTRGQQVTLSCSPISGHRSVSWYQQTPGQGLQFLFEYFSETQRNKGNFPGRFSGRQFSNSRSEMNVSTLELGDSALYLCASSLPEEVTEAFFGQGTRLTVV.